These 2 T cell receptor beta chains share one sample of origin, sequenced in a study of T cells after posttransplantation cyclophosphamide. The method was immunoSEQ multiplex PCR; TCRdb's version includes in-frame clones alone and lacks a portion of them. The sample contains about 14,000 clones, around four fifths of which appear only once. The sequenced sample was memory CD4+ T cells sorted from PBMCs. The receptors derive from a man aged 50 or older.

The V call is TRBV6-5, the J call TRBJ1-1, with 8 bases aligning to TRBD1. Germline V lookup: CDR1 MNHEY, CDR2 SVGAGI. V was pared by 6 bases and J by 1 base, with 7 bases of the junction left unmatched. The CDR3 contains 15 residues. In DNA form, the CDR3 reads TGTGCCAGCAGCCACCGGGACAGGACGAACACTGAAGCTTTCTTT. As protein: CASSHRDRTNTEAFF.

V gene TRBV6-6 combines with J gene TRBJ2-1, with 8 bases aligning to TRBD1. The trim removed 6 bases at V and 9 bases at J, leaving 10 bases unmatched. Germline CDR1 reads MNHNY; CDR2 reads SVGAGI (reference sequence). The CDR3 extends over 14 amino acids. The CDR3 nucleotides are TGTGCCAGCAGGCACGGACAGGGAATCGGTGAGCAGTTCTTC. Its protein product is CASRHGQGIGEQFF.